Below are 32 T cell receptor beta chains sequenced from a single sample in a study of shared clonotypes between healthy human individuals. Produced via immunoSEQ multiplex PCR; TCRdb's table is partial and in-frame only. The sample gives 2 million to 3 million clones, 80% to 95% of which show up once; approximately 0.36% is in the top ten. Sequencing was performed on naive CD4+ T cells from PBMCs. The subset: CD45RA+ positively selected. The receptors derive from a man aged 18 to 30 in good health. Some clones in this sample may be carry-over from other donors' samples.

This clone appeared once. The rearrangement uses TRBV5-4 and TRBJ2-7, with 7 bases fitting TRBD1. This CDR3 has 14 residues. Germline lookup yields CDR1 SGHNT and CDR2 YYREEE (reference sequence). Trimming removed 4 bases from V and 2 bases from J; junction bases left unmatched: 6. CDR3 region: CASSQRQGTYEQYF. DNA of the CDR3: TGTGCCAGCAGCCAGAGACAGGGAACCTACGAGCAGTACTTC.

The CDR3 sequence is CASSIGRAIRHTGELFF. DNA of the CDR3: TGTGCCAGTAGTATAGGAAGGGCCATCAGGCACACCGGGGAGCTGTTTTTT. This chain connects TRBV19 to TRBJ2-2; D is undetermined. CDR1 is LNHDA, CDR2 SQIVND, per germline (reference sequence). CDR3 length: 17 residues. V lost 1 base, J lost 3 bases, and 15 bases lay in between.

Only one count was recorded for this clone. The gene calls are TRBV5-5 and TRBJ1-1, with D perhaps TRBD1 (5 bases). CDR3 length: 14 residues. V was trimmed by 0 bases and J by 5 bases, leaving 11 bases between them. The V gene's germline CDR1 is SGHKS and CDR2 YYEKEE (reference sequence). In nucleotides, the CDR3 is TGTGCCAGCAGCTTGGACCCAGGGCGGACTGAAGCTTTCTTT. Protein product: CASSLDPGRTEAFF.

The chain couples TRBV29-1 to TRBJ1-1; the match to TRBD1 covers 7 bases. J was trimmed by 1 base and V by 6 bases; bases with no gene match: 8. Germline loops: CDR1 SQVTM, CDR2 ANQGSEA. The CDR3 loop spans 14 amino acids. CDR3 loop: CSVIHRQGNTEAFF. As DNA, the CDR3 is TGCAGCGTAATCCATAGACAGGGGAACACTGAAGCTTTCTTT.

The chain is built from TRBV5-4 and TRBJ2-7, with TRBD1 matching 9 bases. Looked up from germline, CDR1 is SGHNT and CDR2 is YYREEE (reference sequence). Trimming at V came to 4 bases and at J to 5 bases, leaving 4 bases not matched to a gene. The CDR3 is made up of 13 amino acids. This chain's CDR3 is CASSQDRGDEQYF. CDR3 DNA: TGTGCCAGCAGCCAGGACAGGGGCGACGAGCAGTACTTC.

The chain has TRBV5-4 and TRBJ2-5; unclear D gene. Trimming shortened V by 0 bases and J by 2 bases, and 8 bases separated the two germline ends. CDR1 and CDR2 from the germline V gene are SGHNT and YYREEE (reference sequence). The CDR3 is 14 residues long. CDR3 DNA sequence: TGTGCCAGCAGCTTGGAACAGATACAAGAGACCCAGTACTTC. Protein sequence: CASSLEQIQETQYF.

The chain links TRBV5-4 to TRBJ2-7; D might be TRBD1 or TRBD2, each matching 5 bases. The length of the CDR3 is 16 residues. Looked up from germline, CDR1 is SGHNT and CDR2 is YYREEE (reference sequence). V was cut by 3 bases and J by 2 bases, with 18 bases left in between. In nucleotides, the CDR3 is TGTGCCAGCAGCTCGGGACCAGGGACCGGGACCTACGAGCAGTACTTC. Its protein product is CASSSGPGTGTYEQYF.

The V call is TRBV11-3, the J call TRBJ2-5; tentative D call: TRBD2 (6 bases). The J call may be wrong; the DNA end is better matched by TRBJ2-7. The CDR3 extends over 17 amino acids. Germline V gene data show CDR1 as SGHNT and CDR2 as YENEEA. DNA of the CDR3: TGTGCCAGCAGCTTAGATAGGATAGCGGCCAGCTCCTACGAGCAGTACTTC. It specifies CASSLDRIAASSYEQYF.

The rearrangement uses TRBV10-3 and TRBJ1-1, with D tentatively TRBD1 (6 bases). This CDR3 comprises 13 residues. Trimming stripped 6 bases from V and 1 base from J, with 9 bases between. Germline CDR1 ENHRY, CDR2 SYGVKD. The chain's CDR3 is CAIRAGANTEAFF. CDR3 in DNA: TGTGCCATCAGGGCAGGGGCGAACACTGAAGCTTTCTTT.

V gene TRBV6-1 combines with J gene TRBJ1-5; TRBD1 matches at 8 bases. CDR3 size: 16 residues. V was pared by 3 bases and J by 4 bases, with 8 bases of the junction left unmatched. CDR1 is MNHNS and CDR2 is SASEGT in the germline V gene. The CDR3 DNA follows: TGTGCCAGCAGTGACAACAGGGGGAGCGGTAATCAGCCCCAGCATTTT. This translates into CASSDNRGSGNQPQHF.

CDR3 amino acids: CASSQDLDRDNQPQHF. DNA of the CDR3: TGTGCCAGCAGCCAAGATCTTGACAGAGACAATCAGCCCCAGCATTTT. This chain joins TRBV4-2 and TRBJ1-5; maybe TRBD1 (5 bases). This CDR3 spans 16 amino acids. V gave up 0 bases and J gave up 3 bases, with 12 bases separating them. Germline V gene lookup returns CDR1 LGHNA and CDR2 YNFKEQ.

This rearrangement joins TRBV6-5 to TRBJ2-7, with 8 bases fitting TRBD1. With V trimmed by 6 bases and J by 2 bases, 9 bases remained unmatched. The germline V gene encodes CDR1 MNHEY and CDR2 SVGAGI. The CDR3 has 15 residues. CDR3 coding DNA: TGTGCCAGCAGGACCACAGGGGGTATCACCTACGAGCAGTACTTC. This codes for CASRTTGGITYEQYF.

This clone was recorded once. CDR3 in amino acids: CASSEGTVAKNIQYF. The CDR3 DNA is TGTGCCAGCAGTGAAGGGACCGTAGCCAAAAACATTCAGTACTTC. The chain is built from TRBV6-1 and TRBJ2-4, with D hard to call. Germline V gives CDR1 MNHNS, CDR2 SASEGT. This CDR3 contains 15 residues. Trimming removed 1 base from V and 0 bases from J, with 7 bases in between.

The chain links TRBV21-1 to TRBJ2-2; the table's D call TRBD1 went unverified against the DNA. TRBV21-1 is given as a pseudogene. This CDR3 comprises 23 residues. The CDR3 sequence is CASSKERDRGRGWVAEATGELFF. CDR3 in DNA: TGTGCCAGCAGCAAAGAAAGGGACAGGGGAAGAGGATGGGTGGCGGAAGCCACCGGGGAGCTGTTTTTT.

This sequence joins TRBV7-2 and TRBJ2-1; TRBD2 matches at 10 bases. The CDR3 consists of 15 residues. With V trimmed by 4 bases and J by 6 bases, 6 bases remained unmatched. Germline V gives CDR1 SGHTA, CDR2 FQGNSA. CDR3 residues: CASSSPGLAFNEQFF. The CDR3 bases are TGTGCCAGCAGCTCCCCGGGACTAGCGTTCAATGAGCAGTTCTTC.

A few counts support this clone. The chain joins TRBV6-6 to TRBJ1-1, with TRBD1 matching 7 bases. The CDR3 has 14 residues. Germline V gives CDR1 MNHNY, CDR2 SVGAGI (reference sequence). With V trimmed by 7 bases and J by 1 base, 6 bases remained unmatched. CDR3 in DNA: TGTGCCAGCAAACCGGGACAGCCGAACACTGAAGCTTTCTTT. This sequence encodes CASKPGQPNTEAFF.

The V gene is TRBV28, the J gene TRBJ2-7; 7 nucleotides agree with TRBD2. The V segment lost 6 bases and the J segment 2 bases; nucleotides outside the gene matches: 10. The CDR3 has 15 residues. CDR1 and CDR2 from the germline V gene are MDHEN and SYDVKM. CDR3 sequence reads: CASSRAASGTYEQYF. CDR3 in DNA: TGTGCCAGCAGCCGGGCCGCTAGCGGAACCTACGAGCAGTACTTC.

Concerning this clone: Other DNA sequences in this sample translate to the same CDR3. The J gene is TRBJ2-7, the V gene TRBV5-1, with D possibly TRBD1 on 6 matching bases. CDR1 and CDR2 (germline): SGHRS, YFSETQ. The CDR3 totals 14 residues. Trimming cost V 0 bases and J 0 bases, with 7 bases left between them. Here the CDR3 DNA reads TGCGCCAGCAGCTTGGGAGGGGGCTCCTACGAGCAGTACTTC. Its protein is CASSLGGGSYEQYF.

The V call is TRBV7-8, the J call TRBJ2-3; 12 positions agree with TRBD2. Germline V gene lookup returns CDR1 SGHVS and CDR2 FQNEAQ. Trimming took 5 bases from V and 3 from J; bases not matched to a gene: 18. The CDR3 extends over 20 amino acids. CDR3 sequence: CASSQGGLAGHRFGTDTQYF. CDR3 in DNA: TGTGCCAGCAGCCAGGGGGGACTAGCGGGCCACCGCTTCGGGACAGATACGCAGTATTTT.

CDR3 DNA sequence: TGTGCCAGCAGCTCCGATTGGGGCAGGGAGTCCTACGAGCAGTACTTC. Translated, it gives CASSSDWGRESYEQYF. J is TRBJ2-7 and V is TRBV7-9; the D gene could be TRBD1 or TRBD2 (5 bases each). Trimming shortened V by 4 bases and J by 1 base, and 17 bases separated the two germline ends. Looked up from germline, CDR1 is SEHNR and CDR2 is FQNEAQ (reference sequence). The CDR3 covers 16 residues.

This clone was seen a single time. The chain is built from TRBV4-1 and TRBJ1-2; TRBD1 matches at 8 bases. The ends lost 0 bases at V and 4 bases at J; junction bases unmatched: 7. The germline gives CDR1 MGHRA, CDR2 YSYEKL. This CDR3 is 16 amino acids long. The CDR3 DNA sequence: TGCGCCAGCAGCCAAGATTTGACAGGGGACACCTATGGCTACACCTTC. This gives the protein CASSQDLTGDTYGYTF.

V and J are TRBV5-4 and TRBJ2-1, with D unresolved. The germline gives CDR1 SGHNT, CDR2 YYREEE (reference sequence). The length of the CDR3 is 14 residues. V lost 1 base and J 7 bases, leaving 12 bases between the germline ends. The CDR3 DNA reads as TGTGCCAGCAGCTTGTTCGTTAGCAAGAATGAGCAGTTCTTC. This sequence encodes CASSLFVSKNEQFF.

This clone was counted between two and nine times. CDR3 in amino acids: CATITPGTTEAFF. Written as DNA, the CDR3 is TGTGCCACCATAACACCCGGGACCACTGAAGCTTTCTTT. V is TRBV6-5 and J is TRBJ1-1; D might be TRBD1 (5 bases). The CDR3 length is 13 residues. Germline values: CDR1 MNHEY, CDR2 SVGAGI. V was pared by 10 bases and J by 4 bases, with 16 bases between.

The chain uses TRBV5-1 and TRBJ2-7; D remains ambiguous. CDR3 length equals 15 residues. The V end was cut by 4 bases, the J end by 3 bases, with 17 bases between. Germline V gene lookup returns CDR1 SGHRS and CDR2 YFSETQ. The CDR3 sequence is CASSTDGFLLYEQYF. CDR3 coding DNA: TGCGCCAGCAGCACGGACGGCTTCCTCCTCTACGAGCAGTACTTC.

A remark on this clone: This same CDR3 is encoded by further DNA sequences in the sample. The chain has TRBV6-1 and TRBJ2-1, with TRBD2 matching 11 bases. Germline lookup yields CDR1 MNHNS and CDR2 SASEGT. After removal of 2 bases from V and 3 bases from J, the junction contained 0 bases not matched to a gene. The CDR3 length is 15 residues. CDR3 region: CASSELAGGYNEQFF. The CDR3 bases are TGTGCCAGCAGTGAACTAGCGGGAGGCTACAATGAGCAGTTCTTC.

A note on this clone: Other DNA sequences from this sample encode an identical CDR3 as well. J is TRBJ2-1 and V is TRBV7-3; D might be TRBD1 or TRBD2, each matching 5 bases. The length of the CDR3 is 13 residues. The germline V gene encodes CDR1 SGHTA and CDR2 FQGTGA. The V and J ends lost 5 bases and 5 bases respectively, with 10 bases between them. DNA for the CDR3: TGTGCCAGCAGCCTGGGACCTAACAATGAGCAGTTCTTC. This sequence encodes CASSLGPNNEQFF.

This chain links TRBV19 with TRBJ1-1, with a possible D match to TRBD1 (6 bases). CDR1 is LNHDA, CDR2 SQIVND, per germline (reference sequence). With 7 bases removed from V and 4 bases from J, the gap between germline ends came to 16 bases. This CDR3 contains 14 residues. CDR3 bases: TGTGCCAGTAAGAGTCCAGGGGTAACCACTGAAGCTTTCTTT. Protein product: CASKSPGVTTEAFF.

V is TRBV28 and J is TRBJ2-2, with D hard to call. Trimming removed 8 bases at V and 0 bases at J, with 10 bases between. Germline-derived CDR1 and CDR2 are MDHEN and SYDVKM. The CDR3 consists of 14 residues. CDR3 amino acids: CASGSPTNTGELFF. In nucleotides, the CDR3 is TGTGCCAGCGGTTCCCCGACGAACACCGGGGAGCTGTTTTTT.

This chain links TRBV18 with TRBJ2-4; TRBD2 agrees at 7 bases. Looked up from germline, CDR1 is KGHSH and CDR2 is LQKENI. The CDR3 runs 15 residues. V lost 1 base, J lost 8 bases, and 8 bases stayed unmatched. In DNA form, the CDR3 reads TGTGCCAGCTCACCACTGGGAGGGAGTGAGGACATTCAGTACTTC. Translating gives CASSPLGGSEDIQYF.

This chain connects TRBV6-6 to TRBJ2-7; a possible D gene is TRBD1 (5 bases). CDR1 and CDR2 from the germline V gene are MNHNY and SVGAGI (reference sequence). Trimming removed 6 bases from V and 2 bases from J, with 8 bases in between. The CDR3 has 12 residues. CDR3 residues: CASRTTAYEQYF. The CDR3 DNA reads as TGTGCCAGCAGAACGACAGCCTACGAGCAGTACTTC.

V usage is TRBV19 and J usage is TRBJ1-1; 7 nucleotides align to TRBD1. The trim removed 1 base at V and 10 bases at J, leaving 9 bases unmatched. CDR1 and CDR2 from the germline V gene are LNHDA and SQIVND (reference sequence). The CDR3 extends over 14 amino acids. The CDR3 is CASSIATGVRGAFF. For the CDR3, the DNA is TGTGCCAGTAGTATAGCTACAGGGGTTCGAGGAGCTTTCTTT.

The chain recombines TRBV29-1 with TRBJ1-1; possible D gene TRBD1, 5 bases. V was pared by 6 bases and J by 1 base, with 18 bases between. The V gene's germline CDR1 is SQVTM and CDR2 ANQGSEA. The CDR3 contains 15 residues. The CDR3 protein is CSVLPPGGGNTEAFF. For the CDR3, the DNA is TGCAGCGTCCTCCCGCCCGGCGGGGGGAACACTGAAGCTTTCTTT.